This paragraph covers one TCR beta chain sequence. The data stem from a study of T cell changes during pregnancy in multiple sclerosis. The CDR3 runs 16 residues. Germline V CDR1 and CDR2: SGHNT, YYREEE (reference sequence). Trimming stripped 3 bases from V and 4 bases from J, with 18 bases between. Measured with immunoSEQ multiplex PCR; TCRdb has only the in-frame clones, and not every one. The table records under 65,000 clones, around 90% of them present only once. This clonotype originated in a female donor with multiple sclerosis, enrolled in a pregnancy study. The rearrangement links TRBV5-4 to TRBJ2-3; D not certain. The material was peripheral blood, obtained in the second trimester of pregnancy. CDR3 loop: CASSSVGPGRADTQYF. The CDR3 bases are TGTGCCAGCAGCTCCGTTGGTCCGGGTCGGGCAGATACGCAGTATTTT.